This paragraph covers one T cell receptor beta chain sequence. Antigen: not known. The primer mix had 60 Vbeta and 13 Jbeta primers. Using immunoSEQ multiplex PCR, the repertoire was profiled, and TCRdb retains in-frame clones only, with some absent. The sample lists tens of thousands of clones, approximately 60% occurring once. The entry originates in a study of cytomegalovirus exposure and HLA in healthy donors. On the study more broadly: Earlier results showed roughly 120 million unique TCR beta sequences derived from approximately 170 million T cells. Study-level points and caveats: Rare TCR sequences predominated, though certain public TCRs were found in many donors. Reportedly, diagnosis of cytomegalovirus status by the classifier showed high specificity and sensitivity.

The sample was PBMCs. This clonotype was obtained from a male donor in good health and CMV-seropositive.

Here the CDR3 reads CASSAGGLYGYTF. In DNA form, the CDR3 reads TGTGCCAGCAGTGCCGGGGGGTTATATGGCTACACCTTC. The chain couples TRBV25-1 to TRBJ1-2, with D perhaps TRBD1 (5 bases). V was shortened by 4 bases and J by 5 bases, with 11 bases between the two germline ends. Looked up from germline, CDR1 is MGHDK and CDR2 is SYGVNS. The CDR3 has 13 residues.